This passage covers 9 T cell receptor beta chains from one sample sequenced in a study of early T cells in non-severe SARS-CoV-2 infection. MiXCR was run by TCRdb on the 5' RACE reads, yielding one entry per CDR3 protein. The sample consists of under 50,000 distinct CDR3 sequences, under 30% of them appearing once. This specimen was whole blood, taken at baseline. The receptors originated from an adult who was a healthcare worker with PCR-confirmed SARS-CoV-2 infection or an uninfected control (not recorded which).

This clonotype was seen more than once but under ten times. The chain combines TRBV6-5 with TRBJ1-1; TRBD1 might be the D (6 bases). The germline gives CDR1 MNHEY, CDR2 SVGAGI. The CDR3 contains 13 residues. Trimming shortened V by 6 bases and J by 3 bases, and 11 bases separated the two germline ends. In DNA form, the CDR3 reads TGTGCCAGCAGCCAACAGGGATACACTGAAGCTTTCTTT. Its translation is CASSQQGYTEAFF.

This chain connects TRBV13 to TRBJ2-2; D is unclear. The V gene's germline CDR1 is PRHDT and CDR2 FYEKMQ (reference sequence). CDR3 length: 13 residues. V lost 6 bases to trimming and J lost 4 bases, with 9 bases between them. CDR3 in DNA: TGTGCCAGCAGTAACTATCCCACCGGGGAGCTGTTTTTT. It is translated as CASSNYPTGELFF.

The rearrangement uses TRBV5-6 and TRBJ1-2, with D possibly being TRBD1 (6 bases). Looked up from germline, CDR1 is SGHDT and CDR2 is YYEEEE. The CDR3 has 13 residues. Between the trimmed V and J ends, which lost 3 bases and 9 bases, there was a span of 15 bases. The CDR3 bases are TGTGCCAGCAGCTGGACAGAGTCTTCGAGCTACACCTTC. As protein: CASSWTESSSYTF.

V gene TRBV6-1 combines with J gene TRBJ2-5; D call uncertain. Trimming stripped 2 bases from V and 7 bases from J, with 14 bases between. The CDR3 runs 14 residues. Germline CDR1 is MNHNS and CDR2 is SASEGT. CDR3 region: CASSELPGVGTQYF. In nucleotides, the CDR3 is TGTGCCAGCAGTGAATTACCGGGTGTAGGGACCCAGTACTTC.

The chain uses TRBV6-5 and TRBJ1-1, with a tentative D call TRBD1 (5 bases). This CDR3 contains 13 residues. CDR1 MNHEY and CDR2 SVGAGI come from the germline V gene. The V end was cut by 7 bases, the J end by 3 bases, with 12 bases between. The CDR3: CASTHRGDTEAFF. The CDR3 nucleotides are TGTGCCAGCACCCATAGAGGGGACACTGAAGCTTTCTTT.

The chain recombines TRBV6-2 or TRBV6-3 with TRBJ2-1, with D perhaps assigned TRBD1 or TRBD2 (7 bases each). V was shortened by 1 base and J by 8 bases, with 15 bases between the two germline ends. Germline values: CDR1 MNHEY, CDR2 SVGEGT. The CDR3 runs 15 residues. The CDR3: CASSYLPRGRDEQFF. The CDR3 bases are TGTGCCAGCAGTTACTTGCCCAGGGGGAGGGATGAGCAGTTCTTC.

CDR3 nucleotide sequence: TGTGCCAGCAGTTCGACAAGGTTTAGCACAGATACGCAGTATTTT. The encoded protein is CASSSTRFSTDTQYF. The V and J genes are TRBV27 and TRBJ2-3; D not certain. The CDR3 is 15 residues long. The V gene lost 4 bases and the J gene lost 0 bases, with 11 bases spanning the gap. Germline values: CDR1 MNHEY, CDR2 SMNVEV (reference sequence).

As for this clonotype: An end of the junction does not agree with germline; a read error may underlie this. CDR3 DNA: TGCGTCAGCAGCGTGCTAGCGGGGACAACCTACGAGCAGTACTTC. It is translated as CVSSVLAGTTYEQYF. The rearrangement joins TRBV5-1 to TRBJ2-7; 9 bases are a match to TRBD2. The CDR3 has 15 amino acids. Germline assignment: CDR1 SGHRS and CDR2 YFSETQ.

In this sample, this clonotype turned up a few times. The V call is TRBV5-1, the J call TRBJ2-3, with D perhaps being TRBD1 or TRBD2 (6 bases each). The CDR3 has 16 residues. Per the germline V gene, CDR1 is SGHRS and CDR2 is YFSETQ. V lost 4 bases to trimming and J lost 9 bases, with 24 bases between them. The CDR3 sequence: CASSPEGGRSLPTQYF. In nucleotides, the CDR3 is TGCGCCAGCAGCCCCGAGGGGGGCAGGAGTCTACCAACGCAGTATTTT.